The 2 T cell receptor beta chains below were found in one sample sequenced in a study of T cells in Graves' hyperthyroidism and ophthalmopathy. Amplification yielded TCR beta CDR3 regions, with RNA transcripts as the source. The TCR CDR3 first-round RT-PCR relied on the HTBI primer set. TCRdb ran MiXCR on the multiplex PCR reads and lists one entry per CDR3 protein. Altogether some 460,000 distinct CDR3 sequences are present, approximately 14% being singletons, with the ten largest covering around an eighth. The source material was blood. These receptors were taken from a woman between 18 and 29 years old with Graves' hyperthyroidism.

V is TRBV9 and J is TRBJ2-5, with D hard to call. The CDR3 is 15 residues long. The ends were cut back, 4 bases at V and 4 bases at J, with 17 bases in the middle. Germline V gene sequence: CDR1 SGDLS, CDR2 YYNGEE. The CDR3 is CASSLGLGLGETQYF. DNA of the CDR3: TGTGCCAGCAGCCTCGGTTTGGGTTTGGGAGAGACCCAGTACTTC.

This clonotype was observed at least ten times. This chain joins TRBV27 and TRBJ1-1; 7 nucleotides align to TRBD1. Per germline, CDR1 MNHEY and CDR2 SMNVEV (reference sequence). The CDR3 is 14 amino acids. The CDR3 here is CPIPTGWVRTEAFF. CDR3 sequence (DNA): TGTCCCATCCCGACAGGGTGGGTTCGCACTGAAGCTTTCTTT.